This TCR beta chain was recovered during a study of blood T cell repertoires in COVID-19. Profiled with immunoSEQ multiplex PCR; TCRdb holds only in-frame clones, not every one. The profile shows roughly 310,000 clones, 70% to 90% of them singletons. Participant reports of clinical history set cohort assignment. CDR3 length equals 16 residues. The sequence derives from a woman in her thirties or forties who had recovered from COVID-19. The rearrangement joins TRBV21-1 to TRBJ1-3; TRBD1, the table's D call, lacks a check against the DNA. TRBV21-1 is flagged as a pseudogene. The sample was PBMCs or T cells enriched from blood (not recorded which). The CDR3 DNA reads TGTGCCAGCAGCATGGGACAGGGGGCGCCCGGAAACACCATATATTTT. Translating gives CASSMGQGAPGNTIYF.